Listed below are T cell receptor beta chains from one sample, sequenced in a study of graft-versus-host responses after intestinal transplantation. Data came from immunoSEQ multiplex PCR; TCRdb stores just in-frame clones and leaves some out. The sample has about 130,000 clones; about 93% are singletons. No antigen has been assigned to these receptors. Sequenced here: unstimulated CD4+ T cells sorted from spleen or lymph node cells, sampled before intestinal transplant. Source of these receptors: a human donor who received an intestinal transplant. CDR3s include the opening cysteine and the closing phenylalanine or tryptophan. Fields, in order: J gene, clone size, V gene, CDR3 protein. Clone size is shown for a subset of rows, as once, few, many or a class of expanded clone.

J gene: TRBJ2-7; clone size: -; V gene: TRBV28; CDR3 protein: CASGTPPGYEQYF
J gene: TRBJ2-5; clone size: -; V gene: TRBV6-6; CDR3 protein: CASSYSRGQETQYF
J gene: TRBJ2-7; clone size: -; V gene: TRBV28; CDR3 protein: CASSSPASGSYEQYF
J gene: TRBJ2-2; clone size: few; V gene: TRBV19; CDR3 protein: CASSEEPNTGELFF
J gene: TRBJ1-4; clone size: -; V gene: TRBV19; CDR3 protein: CASKRGMEEKLFF
J gene: TRBJ2-1; clone size: -; V gene: TRBV5-5; CDR3 protein: CASSLAWSYNEQFF
J gene: TRBJ1-2; clone size: -; V gene: TRBV19; CDR3 protein: CASSTPSIGVRGYYGYTF
J gene: TRBJ1-5; clone size: -; V gene: TRBV7-2; CDR3 protein: CASSLAGNSNQPQHF
J gene: TRBJ1-5; clone size: few; V gene: TRBV5-1; CDR3 protein: CASMRGEGNQPQHF
J gene: TRBJ2-6; clone size: -; V gene: TRBV4-2; CDR3 protein: CASSLASGANVLTF
J gene: TRBJ2-1; clone size: -; V gene: TRBV5-4; CDR3 protein: CASSPASSYNEQFF
J gene: TRBJ2-5; clone size: -; V gene: TRBV13; CDR3 protein: CASSSQGGYRGQETQYF
J gene: TRBJ2-7; clone size: -; V gene: TRBV9; CDR3 protein: CASSPSTISYEQYF
J gene: TRBJ2-3; clone size: -; V gene: TRBV29-1; CDR3 protein: CSAKRGREGQPDTQYF
J gene: TRBJ2-1; clone size: -; V gene: TRBV28; CDR3 protein: CASSSPGLAYNEQFF
J gene: TRBJ1-1; clone size: -; V gene: TRBV18; CDR3 protein: CASSPLVAVEAFF
J gene: TRBJ2-1; clone size: -; V gene: TRBV19; CDR3 protein: CASSIEGLAGFGYNEQFF
J gene: TRBJ2-7; clone size: -; V gene: TRBV27; CDR3 protein: CASSDSPGQDGYEQYF
J gene: TRBJ2-2; clone size: -; V gene: TRBV6-5; CDR3 protein: CASSLLAGEVGELFF
J gene: TRBJ2-2; clone size: -; V gene: TRBV4-1; CDR3 protein: CASSPGRGGGELFF
J gene: TRBJ1-3; clone size: -; V gene: TRBV9; CDR3 protein: CASSVADGDSGNTIYF
J gene: TRBJ2-7; clone size: -; V gene: TRBV6-1; CDR3 protein: CASRLAGSRAYEQYF
J gene: TRBJ1-1; clone size: -; V gene: TRBV10-3; CDR3 protein: CAISDQGTGNTEAFF
J gene: TRBJ2-7; clone size: few; V gene: TRBV15; CDR3 protein: CATSRGRGLGSYEQYF
J gene: TRBJ1-1; clone size: -; V gene: TRBV5-1; CDR3 protein: CASSLDWRGGVMNTEAFF
J gene: TRBJ1-5; clone size: -; V gene: TRBV18; CDR3 protein: CASSPPGNSNQPQHF
J gene: TRBJ2-3; clone size: -; V gene: TRBV5-1; CDR3 protein: CASSLGGRSTDTQYF
J gene: TRBJ2-1; clone size: -; V gene: TRBV29-1; CDR3 protein: CSVEDIAGGEQFF
J gene: TRBJ2-3; clone size: -; V gene: TRBV4-1; CDR3 protein: CASSQVGTTTDTQYF
J gene: TRBJ2-7; clone size: -; V gene: TRBV19; CDR3 protein: CASSTPSGGHGRQYF
J gene: -; clone size: -; V gene: TRBV6-1; CDR3 protein: CASSVMGLAAYEQYF
J gene: TRBJ1-2; clone size: -; V gene: TRBV27; CDR3 protein: CASSLQGSGGYTF
J gene: TRBJ2-1; clone size: -; V gene: TRBV7-3; CDR3 protein: CASSLGTSGIYEQFF
J gene: TRBJ2-1; clone size: -; V gene: TRBV7-3; CDR3 protein: CASSLRYGEQFF
J gene: TRBJ2-5; clone size: -; V gene: TRBV5-4; CDR3 protein: CASSRTRSVQGSLETQYF
J gene: TRBJ1-5; clone size: -; V gene: TRBV7-9; CDR3 protein: CASSFYSGDPRNQPQHF
J gene: TRBJ2-3; clone size: -; V gene: TRBV9; CDR3 protein: CASSVDSGLAVSSTDTQYF
J gene: TRBJ2-7; clone size: once; V gene: TRBV6-5; CDR3 protein: CASSYSFRFEVDEQYF
J gene: TRBJ1-1; clone size: -; V gene: TRBV29-1; CDR3 protein: CSAQTGLNTEAFF
J gene: TRBJ1-1; clone size: -; V gene: TRBV6-5; CDR3 protein: CASSYLGQGNTEAFF
J gene: TRBJ2-2; clone size: -; V gene: TRBV11-1; CDR3 protein: CASSLLSTGELFF
J gene: TRBJ1-1; clone size: -; V gene: TRBV13; CDR3 protein: CASSPRADTEAFF
J gene: TRBJ1-2; clone size: -; V gene: TRBV28; CDR3 protein: CASSLDLLGGYTF
J gene: TRBJ1-2; clone size: few; V gene: TRBV19; CDR3 protein: CASSRTGSGGYTF
J gene: TRBJ2-7; clone size: -; V gene: TRBV19; CDR3 protein: CASSIIGQGRGEQYF
J gene: TRBJ2-1; clone size: -; V gene: TRBV19; CDR3 protein: CASSLAAKSYNEQFF
J gene: TRBJ2-7; clone size: -; V gene: TRBV28; CDR3 protein: CASSFAYEQYF
J gene: -; clone size: -; V gene: TRBV5-5; CDR3 protein: CASSVLAGPSEQYF
J gene: TRBJ2-3; clone size: once; V gene: TRBV28; CDR3 protein: CASSPSGRAGDTQYF
J gene: TRBJ2-1; clone size: -; V gene: TRBV12-5; CDR3 protein: CASADLRFYNEQFF
J gene: TRBJ2-3; clone size: -; V gene: TRBV29-1; CDR3 protein: CSVDHRAGAPDTQYF
J gene: TRBJ1-2; clone size: -; V gene: TRBV1; CDR3 protein: CTSSQWTEASF